These 25 T cell receptor beta chains came from one sample sequenced in a study of OX40 agonist ivuxolimab in advanced cancers. Libraries were constructed by the immunoSEQ multiplex PCR assay. The clones in this table, taken by TCRdb from immuneACCESS, are in-frame only. Not every clone is retained; where verified, under half of the shortfall comes from an unresolved V gene, and the cause of the rest is unknown. Present in this sample are some 11,000 clones, 65% to 75% of which were seen just once. Of the sample, 25% to 35% is held by the ten largest clones. This material consisted of CD4+ or CD8+ T cells sorted from blood, taken in a trial of the OX40 agonist ivuxolimab. Receptors were obtained from an adult with an advanced solid tumor such as melanoma, head and neck, liver or kidney cancer.

V usage is TRBV6-6 and J usage is TRBJ1-5; D is perhaps TRBD1 (5 bases). Germline V gives CDR1 MNHNY, CDR2 SVGAGI (reference sequence). The CDR3 sequence is 12 residues long. V dropped 10 bases and J dropped 6 bases, with 13 bases sitting between them. As DNA, the CDR3 is TGTGCCACCAACGAGGGGACTCAGCCCCAGCATTTT. Translating it yields CATNEGTQPQHF.

The chain links TRBV2 to TRBJ1-1, with 10 bases matching TRBD1. The CDR3 runs to 17 residues. Germline V CDR1 and CDR2: SNHLY, FYNNEI. With V trimmed by 5 bases and J by 3 bases, 12 bases remained unmatched. DNA of the CDR3: TGTGCCAGCAGTTGGACAGGGGGGTCTCTGAAGGACACTGAAGCTTTCTTT. It encodes CASSWTGGSLKDTEAFF.

This sequence joins TRBV28 and TRBJ1-4; the D is unclear. The CDR3 has 14 residues. CDR1 and CDR2 (germline): MDHEN, SYDVKM. Trimming left V 3 bases short and J 7 bases short, with 12 bases between. In nucleotides, the CDR3 is TGTGCCAGCAGTTTCCCAAGGGCGGGTGAAAAACTGTTTTTT. The encoded protein is CASSFPRAGEKLFF. Drawing the rest from reference TRBV28 and TRBJ1-4, the complete variable domain is DVKVTQSSRYLVKRTGEKVFLECVQDMDHENMFWYRQDPGLGLRLIYFSYDVKMKEKGDIPEGYSVSREKKERFSLILESASTNQTSMYLCASSFPRAGEKLFFGSGTQLSVL.

The chain carries TRBV5-8 and TRBJ2-1, with 9 bases identical to TRBD2. This CDR3 is 15 amino acids long. V lost 4 bases and J lost 9; bases outside the gene matches: 11. Germline V gene data show CDR1 as SGHTS and CDR2 as YDEGEE. Here the CDR3 DNA reads TGTGCCAGCAGCCCGTTGGCTAGCGGGAAGCTTGAGCAGTTCTTC. This encodes CASSPLASGKLEQFF.

The chain carries TRBV28 and TRBJ2-7; no reliable D call. The germline gives CDR1 MDHEN, CDR2 SYDVKM. This CDR3 is built from 13 residues. V lost 5 bases and J 6 bases, leaving 14 bases between the germline ends. CDR3 protein: CASSTLGWVEQYF. As DNA, the CDR3 is TGTGCCAGCAGTACTCTCGGGTGGGTCGAGCAGTACTTC.

This chain uses TRBV7-8 with TRBJ1-1; no definite D call. The CDR3 sequence is 15 residues long. Germline loops: CDR1 SGHVS, CDR2 FQNEAQ. Trimming took 3 bases from V and 4 from J, leaving 15 bases between them. The CDR3 sequence is CASSLESVGGTEAFF. The CDR3 DNA follows: TGTGCCAGCAGCTTGGAGTCGGTGGGTGGCACTGAAGCTTTCTTT.

The J gene is TRBJ2-1, the V gene TRBV19, with D tentatively TRBD2 (6 bases). Germline assignment: CDR1 LNHDA and CDR2 SQIVND (reference sequence). The CDR3 has 15 residues. Trimming removed 1 base from V and 4 bases from J, with 11 bases in between. CDR3 sequence (DNA): TGTGCCAGTAGTATAGGTCTAGCGAGATACAATGAGCAGTTCTTC. Amino acid sequence: CASSIGLARYNEQFF.

This clone was counted only a few times. The chain couples TRBV6-1 to TRBJ1-5, with D perhaps matching TRBD1 (5 bases). Trimming took 4 bases from V and 5 from J, leaving 15 bases between them. Germline assignment: CDR1 MNHNS and CDR2 SASEGT. The CDR3 runs to 15 residues. The CDR3 is CASSVRGDRDQPQHF. CDR3 DNA sequence: TGTGCCAGCAGTGTGAGAGGAGACAGAGATCAGCCCCAGCATTTT.

This chain links TRBV27 with TRBJ1-4, with no clear D. The germline V and J ends were trimmed by 6 bases and 2 bases, with 7 bases remaining between them. The CDR3 loop spans 13 amino acids. The germline V gene encodes CDR1 MNHEY and CDR2 SMNVEV (reference sequence). In DNA, the CDR3 is TGTGCCAGCAGAAGCCCTACTAATGAAAAACTGTTTTTT. It is translated as CASRSPTNEKLFF. The entire variable domain, with the rest obtained from reference TRBV27 and TRBJ1-4, is as follows: EAQVTQNPRYLITVTGKKLTVTCSQNMNHEYMSWYRQDPGLGLRQIYYSMNVEVTDKGDVPEGYKVSRKEKRNFPLILESPSPNQTSLYFCASRSPTNEKLFFGSGTQLSVL.

V usage is TRBV19 and J usage is TRBJ2-1; D unresolved. Trimming shortened V by 1 base and J by 8 bases, and 12 bases separated the two germline ends. The germline V gene encodes CDR1 LNHDA and CDR2 SQIVND (reference sequence). The CDR3 runs 14 residues. In DNA, the CDR3 is TGTGCCAGTAGTATAGGGGCAGGATGGGATGAGCAGTTCTTC. Translating it yields CASSIGAGWDEQFF.

In DNA, the CDR3 is TGTGCCAGCAGCGTGGACAGGAACAACTATGGCTACACCTTC. Translating it yields CASSVDRNNYGYTF. This chain joins TRBV27 and TRBJ1-2; TRBD1 agrees at 7 bases. V was pared by 6 bases and J by 2 bases, with 6 bases of the junction left unmatched. The CDR3 runs to 14 residues. The V gene's germline CDR1 is MNHEY and CDR2 SMNVEV (reference sequence).

The chain is built from TRBV11-2 and TRBJ2-7; D is perhaps TRBD2 (7 bases). Germline CDR1 is SGHAT and CDR2 is FQNNGV. Trimming removed 8 bases from V and 4 bases from J, with 15 bases in between. The CDR3 is made up of 13 amino acids. CDR3 DNA sequence: TGTGCCAGCGGTAGGGGGGGCGAATACGAGCAGTACTTC. Translating gives CASGRGGEYEQYF.

The chain links TRBV27 to TRBJ1-5; tentative D call: TRBD1 (5 bases). Trimming removed 2 bases at V and 3 bases at J, with 8 bases between. Looked up from germline, CDR1 is MNHEY and CDR2 is SMNVEV (reference sequence). This CDR3 region has 14 residues. CDR3 region: CASSLGGDNQPQHF. In DNA, the CDR3 is TGTGCCAGCAGTTTAGGAGGGGACAATCAGCCCCAGCATTTT.

The V call is TRBV27, the J call TRBJ2-3; a possible D gene is TRBD2 (5 bases). The germline CDR1 and CDR2 sequences are MNHEY and SMNVEV (reference sequence). Trimming cost V 6 bases and J 6 bases, with 7 bases left between them. The CDR3 sequence is 11 residues long. The CDR3 sequence is CASRTGDTQYF. CDR3 DNA: TGTGCCAGCAGGACGGGGGATACGCAGTATTTT.

This chain joins TRBV19 and TRBJ2-2; 8 bases agree with TRBD1. The J segment lost 6 bases and the V segment lost 7 bases, leaving 13 bases of the junction unmatched. CDR1 LNHDA and CDR2 SQIVND come from the germline V gene (reference sequence). This CDR3 contains 16 residues. The CDR3 here is CASIRRADRVAGELFF. CDR3 DNA sequence: TGTGCCAGTATACGTCGTGCGGACAGGGTCGCCGGGGAGCTGTTTTTT. Together with reference TRBV19 and TRBJ2-2, the CDR3 gives the full variable domain: DGGITQSPKYLFRKEGQNVTLSCEQNLNHDAMYWYRQDPGQGLRLIYYSQIVNDFQKGDIAEGYSVSREKKESFPLTVTSAQKNPTAFYLCASIRRADRVAGELFFGEGSRLTVL.

The chain combines TRBV5-8 with TRBJ1-1; weak D call: TRBD1 (5 bases). The CDR3 runs to 14 residues. CDR1 and CDR2 (germline): SGHTS, YDEGEE. The V and J ends lost 0 bases and 10 bases respectively, with 16 bases between them. The CDR3 region is CASSLVGEWGAAFF. In DNA form, the CDR3 reads TGTGCCAGCAGCTTGGTAGGGGAATGGGGCGCAGCTTTCTTT.

This rearrangement joins TRBV4-3 to TRBJ2-3; tentative D call: TRBD2 (5 bases). Germline lookup yields CDR1 LGHNA and CDR2 YSLEER. Deletions cut 4 bases from V and 0 bases from J, with 11 bases between. The CDR3 consists of 15 residues. Written as DNA, the CDR3 is TGCGCCAGCAGCCCAAGTGAGGGTAGCACAGATACGCAGTATTTT. It translates to CASSPSEGSTDTQYF.

The chain carries TRBV28 and TRBJ1-5; D is perhaps TRBD1 (5 bases). V was trimmed by 7 bases and J by 0 bases, leaving 10 bases between them. Germline CDR1 reads MDHEN; CDR2 reads SYDVKM. This CDR3 region has 14 residues. In DNA, the CDR3 is TGTGCCAGCAAGGGGATCTATAGCAATCAGCCCCAGCATTTT. Translating it yields CASKGIYSNQPQHF.

The DNA for the CDR3 is TGTGCCAGCAGTTACTCGGTCGAACCTCCCTTGAGGGAGCAGTACTTC. This gives the protein CASSYSVEPPLREQYF. The chain couples TRBV6-6 to TRBJ2-7; D unresolved. The CDR3 consists of 16 residues. Germline lookup yields CDR1 MNHNY and CDR2 SVGAGI (reference sequence). Trimming shortened V by 0 bases and J by 7 bases, and 19 bases separated the two germline ends.

The chain uses TRBV4-1 and TRBJ1-5; tentative D call: TRBD1 (5 bases). Trimming pared 4 bases from V and 6 bases from J, leaving 16 bases between. The germline V gene encodes CDR1 MGHRA and CDR2 YSYEKL. This CDR3 has 15 amino acids. This CDR3 reads CASSPGEGFVQPQHF. The CDR3 bases are TGCGCCAGCAGCCCAGGAGAGGGGTTTGTTCAGCCCCAGCATTTT.

The J gene is TRBJ2-5, the V gene TRBV6-5; 7 bases line up with TRBD2. V was pared by 2 bases and J by 3 bases, with 9 bases of the junction left unmatched. The CDR3 covers 16 residues. Germline CDR1 reads MNHEY; CDR2 reads SVGAGI. The CDR3 here is CASSYTLAPTKETQYF. The CDR3 coding sequence is TGTGCCAGCAGTTACACACTAGCGCCGACCAAAGAGACCCAGTACTTC.

The rearrangement uses TRBV19 and TRBJ2-7; 12 nucleotides agree with TRBD1. J gave up 6 bases and V 0 bases, and 3 bases lay outside the gene matches. Germline V CDR1 and CDR2: LNHDA, SQIVND (reference sequence). This CDR3 is 15 amino acids long. As DNA, the CDR3 is TGTGCCAGTAGTATAGACGGGACAGGGGGCTCCGAGCAGTACTTC. Amino acids: CASSIDGTGGSEQYF.

The gene calls are TRBV28 and TRBJ2-7; TRBD1 agrees at 10 bases. The germline V gene has CDR1 MDHEN and CDR2 SYDVKM. V shed 3 bases and J 2 bases; nucleotides not matched to a gene: 16. The CDR3 runs to 19 residues. The CDR3 DNA reads as TGTGCCAGCAGTTTTATGGTACGAAGGGACAGGGGAAATGCCTACGAGCAGTACTTC. It translates to CASSFMVRRDRGNAYEQYF.

This clone was seen only once. The chain employs TRBV6-5 and TRBJ1-2; D perhaps matches TRBD1 (5 bases). Germline loops: CDR1 MNHEY, CDR2 SVGAGI. The CDR3 is made up of 14 amino acids. V lost 2 bases, J lost 1 base, and 8 bases lay in between. CDR3 nucleotides: TGTGCCAGCAGTTACGGGGGGAATAACTATGGCTACACCTTC. Encoded protein: CASSYGGNNYGYTF.

The chain recombines TRBV7-9 with TRBJ2-1, with a weak D call TRBD1 (7 bases). The CDR3 runs 16 residues. Germline CDR1 is SEHNR and CDR2 is FQNEAQ (reference sequence). Trimming stripped 5 bases from V and 0 bases from J, with 14 bases between. As DNA, the CDR3 is TGTGCCAGCAGCGCGGGGACAGCCAGCTCCTACAATGAGCAGTTCTTC. As protein: CASSAGTASSYNEQFF.